This TCR beta chain originates from a study of early T cells in non-severe SARS-CoV-2 infection. Study background: Sequencing of bulk RNA from unsorted whole blood was done, without chain pairing.

A note on this clonotype: What it binds is unknown.

Study results and limitations: Matches to VDJdb favored anti-spike CD8 responses and missed private and CD4 specificities.

The library protocol tagged individual cDNA molecules with unique molecular identifiers. TCRdb reanalysed the 5' RACE reads using MiXCR and keeps one entry per CDR3 protein. In the table there are some 87,000 distinct CDR3 sequences, roughly an eighth of which are singletons. The germline CDR1 and CDR2 sequences are SGHVS and FNYEAQ. With 5 bases removed from V and 3 bases from J, the gap between germline ends came to 14 bases. The CDR3 sequence is 14 residues long. This sequence joins TRBV7-6 and TRBJ2-7; a weak D match, TRBD1 (6 bases). Material for sequencing was whole blood. This TCR came from an adult who was a healthcare worker with PCR-confirmed SARS-CoV-2 infection or an uninfected control (not recorded which). The CDR3 DNA reads TGTGCCAGCAGCCCACAGGGCGGCGGCTACGAGCAGTACTTC. It translates to CASSPQGGGYEQYF. The full variable domain, in which reference TRBV7-6 and TRBJ2-7 provide the parts outside the CDR3, is GAGVSQSPRYKVTKRGQDVALRCDPISGHVSLYWYRQALGQGPEFLTYFNYEAQQDKSGLPNDRFSAERPEGSISTLTIQRTEQRDSAMYRCASSPQGGGYEQYFGPGTRLTVT.